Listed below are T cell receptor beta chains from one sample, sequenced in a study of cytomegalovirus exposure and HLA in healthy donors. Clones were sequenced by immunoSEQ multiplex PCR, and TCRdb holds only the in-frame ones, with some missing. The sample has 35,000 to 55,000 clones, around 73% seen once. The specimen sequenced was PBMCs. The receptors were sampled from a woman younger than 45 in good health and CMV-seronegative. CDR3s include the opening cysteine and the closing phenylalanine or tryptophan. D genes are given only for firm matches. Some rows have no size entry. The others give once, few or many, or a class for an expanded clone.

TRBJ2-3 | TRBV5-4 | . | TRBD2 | CASSLRLAGTDTQYF | TGTGCCAGCAGCTTAAGACTAGCGGGCACAGATACGCAGTATTTT
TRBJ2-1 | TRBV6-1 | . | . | CAITYRDMVNEQFF | TGTGCCATTACTTACAGGGACATGGTGAATGAGCAGTTCTTC
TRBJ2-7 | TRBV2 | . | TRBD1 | CASRWDRDYEQYF | TGTGCCAGCAGATGGGACAGGGACTACGAGCAGTACTTC
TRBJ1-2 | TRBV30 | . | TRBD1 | CAWERQGVSGYTF | TGTGCCTGGGAAAGACAGGGAGTGAGTGGCTACACCTTC
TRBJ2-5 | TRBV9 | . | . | CASSPGGGGETQYF | TGTGCCAGCAGCCCAGGTGGGGGAGGAGAGACCCAGTACTTC
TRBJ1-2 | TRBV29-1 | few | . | CSVGDNGYTF | TGCAGCGTTGGGGACAATGGCTACACCTTC
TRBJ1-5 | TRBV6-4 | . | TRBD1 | CASSEGTGNQPQHF | TGTGCCAGCAGTGAAGGGACAGGGAATCAGCCCCAGCATTTT
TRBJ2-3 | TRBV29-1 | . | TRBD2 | CSSAGTSRDTQYF | TGCAGCTCCGCCGGGACTAGCAGAGATACGCAGTATTTT
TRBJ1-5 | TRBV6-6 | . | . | CASSSDSNQPQHF | TGTGCCAGCAGTTCCGACAGTAATCAGCCCCAGCATTTT
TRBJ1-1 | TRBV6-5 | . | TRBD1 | CASVRWDSSNTEAFF | TGTGCCAGCGTCCGTTGGGACAGTTCGAACACTGAAGCTTTCTTT
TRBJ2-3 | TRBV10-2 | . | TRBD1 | CASSNRGLSDTQYF | TGCGCCAGCAGTAACAGGGGGCTCTCAGATACGCAGTATTTT
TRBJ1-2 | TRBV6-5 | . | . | CASSMTTENYGYTF | TGTGCCAGCAGTATGACGACAGAGAACTATGGCTACACCTTC
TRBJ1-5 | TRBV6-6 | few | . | CASTMGRDSNQPQHF | TGTGCCAGCACCATGGGGAGGGATAGCAATCAGCCCCAGCATTTT
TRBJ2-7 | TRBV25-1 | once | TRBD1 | CASSAPGTGSYEQYF | TGTGCCAGCAGTGCACCTGGGACAGGGTCCTACGAGCAGTACTTC
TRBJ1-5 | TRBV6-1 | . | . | CASTLGPGIGKPQHF | TGTGCCAGCACCCTTGGACCGGGGATTGGCAAGCCCCAGCATTTT
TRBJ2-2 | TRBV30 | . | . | CAWKGVYAGELFF | TGTGCCTGGAAGGGGGTGTACGCCGGGGAGCTGTTTTTT
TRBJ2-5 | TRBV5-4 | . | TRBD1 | CASSPTTGVQETQYF | TGTGCCAGCAGCCCAACAACAGGGGTACAAGAGACCCAGTACTTC
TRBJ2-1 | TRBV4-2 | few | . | CASSRAGNINEQFF | TGTGCCAGCAGCCGGGCAGGAAACATCAATGAGCAGTTCTTC
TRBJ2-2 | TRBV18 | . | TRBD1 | CASSPPTGTGELFF | TGTGCCAGCTCACCGCCGACAGGGACCGGGGAGCTGTTTTTT
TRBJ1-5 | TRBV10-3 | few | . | CAISGQEYQPQHF | TGTGCCATCAGTGGACAGGAGTATCAGCCCCAGCATTTT
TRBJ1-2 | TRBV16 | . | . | CASSLGPGGYTF | TGTGCCAGCAGCCTGGGCCCTGGAGGCTACACCTTC
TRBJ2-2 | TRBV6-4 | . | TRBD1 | CASRGTGNTGELFF | TGTGCCAGCAGAGGGACAGGGAACACCGGGGAGCTGTTTTTT
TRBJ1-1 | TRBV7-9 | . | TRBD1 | CASSESGTGNTEAFF | TGTGCCAGCAGCGAGTCGGGGACAGGGAACACTGAAGCTTTCTTT
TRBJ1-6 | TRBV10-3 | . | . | CAIKERGLASNSPLHF | TGTGCCATCAAAGAGCGGGGTTTGGCGTCCAATTCACCCCTCCACTTT
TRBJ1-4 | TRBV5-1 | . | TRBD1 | CASSSGQGNEKLFF | TGCGCCAGCAGCTCCGGACAGGGTAATGAAAAACTGTTTTTT
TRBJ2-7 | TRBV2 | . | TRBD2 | CASRPGTTTYEQYF | TGTGCCAGCAGACCCGGGACTACGACCTACGAGCAGTACTTC
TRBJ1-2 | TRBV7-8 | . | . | CASSQSTRGYTF | TGTGCCAGCAGCCAGTCGACACGTGGCTACACCTTC
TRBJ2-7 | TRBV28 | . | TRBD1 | CASSRTGTGGPGLSYEQYF | TGTGCCAGCAGTCGAACCGGGACAGGGGGCCCAGGCCTCTCCTACGAGCAGTACTTC
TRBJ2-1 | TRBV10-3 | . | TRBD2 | CAITRTSGRGSYNEQFF | TGTGCCATCACCAGGACTAGCGGGAGGGGATCCTACAATGAGCAGTTCTTC
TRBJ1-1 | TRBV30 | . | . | CAWSVPGLGVGAFF | TGTGCCTGGAGTGTACCGGGACTTGGGGTGGGGGCTTTCTTT
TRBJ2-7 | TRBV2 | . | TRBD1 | CASSRDRETYEQYF | TGTGCCAGCAGCCGGGACAGGGAAACCTACGAGCAGTACTTC
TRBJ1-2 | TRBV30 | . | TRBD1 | CAWSVEDRMGYTF | TGTGCCTGGAGTGTAGAGGACAGGATGGGCTACACCTTC
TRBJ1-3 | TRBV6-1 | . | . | CASSPSGTTDTIYF | TGTGCCAGCAGCCCTTCAGGGACTACGGACACCATATATTTT
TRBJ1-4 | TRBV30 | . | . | CAWSNRALREKLFF | TGTGCCTGGAGTAACAGGGCGTTAAGAGAAAAACTGTTTTTT
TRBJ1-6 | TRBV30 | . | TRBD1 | CAWSVLGQGVNSPLHF | TGTGCCTGGAGTGTACTGGGACAGGGGGTCAATTCACCCCTCCACTTT
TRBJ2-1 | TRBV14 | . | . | CASSSFGNEQFF | TGTGCCAGCAGTTCATTCGGCAATGAGCAGTTCTTC
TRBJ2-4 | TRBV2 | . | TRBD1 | CASSQGDEGTENIQYF | TGTGCCAGCAGTCAGGGGGACGAGGGAACCGAAAACATTCAGTACTTC
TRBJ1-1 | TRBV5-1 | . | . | CASSYLSQGDTEAFF | TGCGCCAGCAGCTATCTCTCACAGGGCGACACTGAAGCTTTCTTT
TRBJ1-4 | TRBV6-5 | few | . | CASSFSGLTEKLFF | TGTGCCAGCAGTTTCTCGGGACTGACCGAAAAACTGTTTTTT
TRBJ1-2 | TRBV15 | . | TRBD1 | CATSRFWTGNYGYTF | TGTGCCACCAGCAGATTCTGGACAGGGAACTATGGCTACACCTTC
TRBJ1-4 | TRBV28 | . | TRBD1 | CASSIRTGNEKLFF | TGTGCCAGCAGCATACGGACAGGGAATGAAAAACTGTTTTTT
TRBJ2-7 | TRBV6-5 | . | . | CASSSGGHWIEQYF | TGTGCCAGCAGTTCCGGGGGTCACTGGATCGAGCAGTACTTC
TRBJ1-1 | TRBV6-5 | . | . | CASSSGGWDTEAFF | TGTGCCAGCAGCTCCGGGGGGTGGGACACTGAAGCTTTCTTT